What follows are 15 T cell receptor beta chains derived from one specimen sequenced in a study of neurological immune-mediated disorders. A single record per CDR3 protein comes from TCRdb applying MiXCR to the 5' RACE reads. The table includes under 85,000 distinct CDR3 sequences, roughly 4.9% detected once. Sequenced sample: PBMCs. These receptors all stem from a human donor with multiple sclerosis. The donor label of this sample is uncertain.

This clonotype was seen ten or more times. The DNA is omitted, as the CDR3 cannot be located on it reliably, and the CDR3 follows TCRdb's listing. This chain links TRBV10-2 with TRBJ2-1; TRBD2 was called by the table and not checked on the DNA. In germline, CDR1 is WSHSY, CDR2 SAAADI. The CDR3 is 15 amino acids long, termini counted. The CDR3: CASSSSSSEGNEQFF.

This clonotype showed up many times. The chain joins TRBV15 to TRBJ1-2; tentatively, D is TRBD1 (5 bases). The CDR3 length is 13 residues. CDR1 and CDR2 from the germline V gene are LNHNV and YYDKDF (reference sequence). The V gene lost 0 bases and the J gene lost 8 bases, with 10 bases spanning the gap. The CDR3 spells CATSRDHGGGYTF. The CDR3 DNA sequence: TGTGCCACCAGCAGAGATCATGGGGGAGGCTACACCTTC.

In this sample, this clonotype turned up many times. The chain recombines TRBV12-3 or TRBV12-4 with TRBJ2-7, with TRBD1 as a possible D gene (6 bases). Trimming cost V 3 bases and J 5 bases, with 17 bases left between them. The CDR3 is 15 amino acids. CDR3 coding DNA: TGTGCCAGCAGTTTTGGGCCGGCAGGGGTCAACGAGCAGTACTTC. It encodes CASSFGPAGVNEQYF.

At least ten counts were recorded for this clonotype. This chain links TRBV4-1 with TRBJ1-2, with a weak D call TRBD1 (5 bases). This CDR3 is built from 15 residues. Trimming shortened V by 1 base and J by 1 base, and 10 bases separated the two germline ends. Germline assignment: CDR1 MGHRA and CDR2 YSYEKL. The CDR3 bases are TGCGCCAGCAGCCAAGGACAGCGTAATAACTATGGCTACACCTTC. Protein: CASSQGQRNNYGYTF.

This clonotype was counted many times. The chain recombines TRBV5-1 with TRBJ1-2, with D possibly being TRBD1 (5 bases). V was trimmed by 4 bases and J by 5 bases, leaving 9 bases between them. The germline gives CDR1 SGHRS, CDR2 YFSETQ. The CDR3 spans 12 residues. The CDR3 DNA is TGCGCCAGCAGCGTCAGGGATTATGGCTACACCTTC. Translated, it gives CASSVRDYGYTF.

This clonotype was observed at least ten times. The chain employs TRBV15 and TRBJ1-1, with unresolved D. Between the trimmed V and J ends, which lost 1 base and 1 base, there was a span of 4 bases. Germline V CDR1 and CDR2: LNHNV, YYDKDF (reference sequence). CDR3 length: 13 amino acids. This CDR3 is CATSRVGNTEAFF. CDR3 nucleotide sequence: TGTGCCACCAGCAGAGTGGGGAACACTGAAGCTTTCTTT.

This clonotype was recorded many times. The chain joins TRBV5-1 to TRBJ2-3; 8 bases match TRBD1. The J segment lost 2 bases and the V segment lost 3 bases, leaving 2 bases of the junction unmatched. The CDR3 is 14 residues long. The germline V gene has CDR1 SGHRS and CDR2 YFSETQ. Written as DNA, the CDR3 is TGCGCCAGCAGCTGGGACAGGAACACAGATACGCAGTATTTT. As protein: CASSWDRNTDTQYF.

This clonotype was detected ten times or more. This chain connects TRBV10-3 to TRBJ1-1; 8 nucleotides align to TRBD1. Germline V CDR1 and CDR2: ENHRY, SYGVKD. Trimming cost V 8 bases and J 3 bases; bases outside gene matches: 11. The CDR3 contains 15 residues. In DNA, the CDR3 is TGTGCCATCCTCGACACAGGGGGTGGTGACACTGAAGCTTTCTTT. It specifies CAILDTGGGDTEAFF.

Many counts were recorded for this clonotype. The chain combines TRBV7-6 with TRBJ1-2; 7 positions match TRBD1. There are 14 residues in the CDR3. The V gene's germline CDR1 is SGHVS and CDR2 FNYEAQ. V was pared by 1 base and J by 4 bases, with 3 bases of the junction left unmatched. DNA for the CDR3: TGTGCCAGCAGCTTAGAGGGACAGCCCTATGGCTACACCTTC. Its translation: CASSLEGQPYGYTF.

The sample holds many counts of this clonotype. This chain links TRBV20-1 with TRBJ1-2; no reliable D call. Germline CDR1 and CDR2: DFQATT and SNEGSKA (reference sequence). CDR3 length equals 12 residues. V lost 0 bases and J 4 bases, leaving 6 bases between the germline ends. As DNA, the CDR3 is TGCAGTGCTAGAGATTTGAGCTATGGCTACACCTTC. It yields the protein CSARDLSYGYTF.

Many counts were recorded for this clonotype. The J gene is TRBJ2-3, the V gene TRBV20-1; D remains ambiguous. CDR3 size: 14 residues. Trimming cost V 6 bases and J 3 bases, with 16 bases left between them. Germline V gene data show CDR1 as DFQATT and CDR2 as SNEGSKA (reference sequence). Here the CDR3 DNA reads TGCAGTGCCCCCCCTCCGGATGGGACAGATACGCAGTATTTT. As protein: CSAPPPDGTDTQYF.

The table lists this clonotype with many counts. The gene calls are TRBV10-3 and TRBJ1-3; D unresolved. Germline-derived CDR1 and CDR2 are ENHRY and SYGVKD. This CDR3 comprises 13 residues. Trimming stripped 4 bases from V and 4 bases from J, with 8 bases between. The CDR3 sequence is CAISGREGNTIYF. The DNA of the CDR3 is TGTGCCATCAGTGGTCGGGAAGGAAACACCATATATTTT.

In this sample, this clonotype turned up many times. This rearrangement joins TRBV4-1 to TRBJ2-1, with a tentative D call TRBD2 (6 bases). The V end lost 3 bases, the J end lost 4 bases, and 13 bases lay between the germline ends. Germline V gene data show CDR1 as MGHRA and CDR2 as YSYEKL. The CDR3 is 15 amino acids. CDR3 sequence reads: CASSHASGEYNEQFF. CDR3 nucleotides: TGCGCCAGCAGCCACGCTTCGGGAGAATACAATGAGCAGTTCTTC.

This clonotype was recorded at least ten times. This rearrangement joins TRBV7-2 to TRBJ1-2; a weak D match, TRBD1 (5 bases). Germline CDR1 reads SGHTA; CDR2 reads FQGNSA. V shed 5 bases and J shed 5 bases, with 12 bases lying between them. The CDR3 runs 13 residues. The CDR3 loop reads CASSPQGLYGYTF. The DNA of the CDR3 is TGTGCCAGCAGCCCCCAGGGCCTGTATGGCTACACCTTC.

This clonotype was detected ten times or more. The chain combines TRBV6-6 with TRBJ2-1; 12 bases are a match to TRBD2. V lost 7 bases and J lost 0; bases outside the gene matches: 4. CDR1 is MNHNY, CDR2 SVGAGI, per germline (reference sequence). This CDR3 is 16 amino acids long. CDR3 region: CASKLAGGSSYNEQFF. The CDR3 DNA reads TGTGCCAGCAAGCTAGCGGGGGGGAGCTCCTACAATGAGCAGTTCTTC.